These T cell receptor beta chains were read from a single sample in a study of cytomegalovirus exposure and HLA in healthy donors. TCRdb's copy holds only in-frame clones and misses some; the assay was immunoSEQ multiplex PCR. The data contain 65,000 to 90,000 clones, over 60% of them singletons. Input material: PBMCs. Source of these receptors: a woman in her forties in good health and CMV-seropositive. Each CDR3 is given with its conserved first and last residue. Each record gives: clone size, D gene, V gene, J gene, CDR3 protein, CDR3 DNA. D genes are given only for firm matches. Clone sizes are given selectively: once, few, many, or a class where the clone is expanded.

clone_size: .
d_call: TRBD1
v_call: TRBV19
j_call: TRBJ2-1
cdr3_aa: CASSIDRGYNEQFF
cdr3_nt: TGTGCCAGTAGTATCGACAGGGGCTACAATGAGCAGTTCTTC

clone_size: .
d_call: .
v_call: TRBV29-1
j_call: TRBJ1-2
cdr3_aa: CSATPQGEAGYTF
cdr3_nt: TGCAGCGCTACACCTCAGGGCGAAGCTGGCTACACCTTC

clone_size: .
d_call: .
v_call: TRBV5-1
j_call: TRBJ2-3
cdr3_aa: CASSDGQTDTQYF
cdr3_nt: TGCGCCAGCAGCGACGGACAGACAGATACGCAGTATTTT

clone_size: .
d_call: TRBD2
v_call: TRBV5-4
j_call: TRBJ2-7
cdr3_aa: CASSLGGRASEQYF
cdr3_nt: TGTGCCAGCAGCTTGGGCGGGAGGGCCAGCGAGCAGTACTTC

clone_size: once
d_call: TRBD2
v_call: TRBV7-2
j_call: TRBJ2-7
cdr3_aa: CASSPRTSGRVYEQYF
cdr3_nt: TGTGCCAGCAGCCCCAGGACTAGCGGGAGGGTTTACGAGCAGTACTTC

clone_size: few
d_call: TRBD2
v_call: TRBV10-3
j_call: TRBJ2-3
cdr3_aa: CAISGRSDLAGGGDTQYF
cdr3_nt: TGTGCCATCAGTGGACGAAGTGACCTAGCGGGAGGTGGAGATACGCAGTATTTT

clone_size: .
d_call: .
v_call: TRBV5-1
j_call: TRBJ2-7
cdr3_aa: CASRWSGDTYEQYF
cdr3_nt: TGCGCCAGCAGATGGAGCGGGGACACCTACGAGCAGTACTTC

clone_size: .
d_call: .
v_call: TRBV6-1
j_call: TRBJ1-6
cdr3_aa: CASSLPNSPLHF
cdr3_nt: TGTGCCAGCAGCCTACCCAATTCACCCCTCCACTTT

clone_size: .
d_call: TRBD2
v_call: TRBV5-1
j_call: TRBJ2-7
cdr3_aa: CASSLAPGLAGGPLVEQYF
cdr3_nt: TGCGCCAGCAGCTTGGCCCCAGGGCTAGCGGGAGGGCCCCTCGTGGAGCAGTACTTC

clone_size: once
d_call: .
v_call: TRBV2
j_call: TRBJ2-2
cdr3_aa: CASSRLGGELFF
cdr3_nt: TGTGCCAGCAGTAGACTCGGCGGGGAGCTGTTTTTT

clone_size: .
d_call: .
v_call: TRBV2
j_call: TRBJ1-2
cdr3_aa: CASTQGDGYTF
cdr3_nt: TGTGCCAGCACCCAGGGCGATGGCTACACCTTC

clone_size: .
d_call: .
v_call: TRBV7-2
j_call: TRBJ2-5
cdr3_aa: CASSLTGKVETQYF
cdr3_nt: TGTGCCAGCAGCTTAACAGGGAAAGTAGAGACCCAGTACTTC

clone_size: .
d_call: .
v_call: TRBV5-8
j_call: TRBJ2-7
cdr3_aa: CASSLGDSTYEQYF
cdr3_nt: TGTGCCAGCAGCTTGGGTGACAGCACCTACGAGCAGTACTTC

clone_size: few
d_call: .
v_call: TRBV4-2
j_call: TRBJ2-6
cdr3_aa: CASSQLLSGANVLTF
cdr3_nt: TGTGCCAGCAGCCAACTTCTCTCTGGGGCCAACGTCCTGACTTTC

clone_size: .
d_call: TRBD2
v_call: TRBV9
j_call: TRBJ2-3
cdr3_aa: CASSVAAGGAMGTQYF
cdr3_nt: TGTGCCAGCAGCGTAGCAGCGGGGGGGGCCATGGGTACGCAGTATTTT

clone_size: .
d_call: TRBD2
v_call: TRBV9
j_call: TRBJ2-5
cdr3_aa: CASSAGTTMTQYF
cdr3_nt: TGTGCCAGCAGCGCCGGGACTACGATGACCCAGTACTTC

clone_size: .
d_call: TRBD2
v_call: TRBV6-5
j_call: TRBJ2-1
cdr3_aa: CASSRSGRAGEQFF
cdr3_nt: TGTGCCAGCAGTCGTAGCGGGAGGGCCGGTGAGCAGTTCTTC

clone_size: .
d_call: .
v_call: TRBV18
j_call: TRBJ1-2
cdr3_aa: CASSPRSGYTF
cdr3_nt: TGTGCCAGCTCACCTAGATCCGGCTACACCTTC

clone_size: .
d_call: .
v_call: TRBV5-1
j_call: TRBJ1-1
cdr3_aa: CASSLEGANTEAFF
cdr3_nt: TGCGCCAGCAGCTTAGAGGGAGCGAACACTGAAGCTTTCTTT

clone_size: .
d_call: TRBD2
v_call: TRBV4-2
j_call: TRBJ2-1
cdr3_aa: CASSQVSERGAYNEQFF
cdr3_nt: TGTGCCAGCAGCCAAGTTAGCGAGCGGGGAGCCTACAATGAGCAGTTCTTC

clone_size: .
d_call: .
v_call: TRBV15
j_call: TRBJ2-3
cdr3_aa: CATSGTTDTQYF
cdr3_nt: TGTGCCACCAGCGGGACTACAGATACGCAGTATTTT

clone_size: .
d_call: TRBD1
v_call: TRBV29-1
j_call: TRBJ1-4
cdr3_aa: CSVAGTGNEKLFF
cdr3_nt: TGCAGCGTGGCCGGGACAGGGAATGAAAAACTGTTTTTT

clone_size: .
d_call: TRBD2
v_call: TRBV6-5
j_call: TRBJ2-3
cdr3_aa: CASSYGGLAGADTQYF
cdr3_nt: TGTGCCAGCAGTTATGGTGGCCTAGCGGGAGCAGATACGCAGTATTTT

clone_size: few
d_call: .
v_call: TRBV27
j_call: TRBJ2-7
cdr3_aa: CASSIGRDYEQYF
cdr3_nt: TGTGCCAGCAGTATCGGAAGGGACTACGAGCAGTACTTC

clone_size: .
d_call: .
v_call: TRBV2
j_call: TRBJ1-3
cdr3_aa: CASSADRASGNTIYF
cdr3_nt: TGTGCCAGCAGTGCGGACAGAGCCTCTGGAAACACCATATATTTT

clone_size: .
d_call: .
v_call: TRBV15
j_call: TRBJ2-5
cdr3_aa: CATSDRSGKQYF
cdr3_nt: TGTGCCACCTCCGACAGAAGTGGGAAGCAGTACTTC

clone_size: .
d_call: TRBD1
v_call: TRBV5-4
j_call: TRBJ1-1
cdr3_aa: CASSDIRQGARAFF
cdr3_nt: TGTGCCAGCAGCGATATTCGCCAGGGGGCGCGAGCTTTCTTT

clone_size: .
d_call: TRBD2
v_call: TRBV30
j_call: TRBJ2-1
cdr3_aa: CAAVRGGLGNEQFF
cdr3_nt: TGTGCGGCGGTGCGGGGGGGCCTAGGCAATGAGCAGTTCTTC

clone_size: .
d_call: .
v_call: TRBV10-3
j_call: TRBJ2-7
cdr3_aa: CAISGGWAYEQYF
cdr3_nt: TGTGCCATCAGTGGAGGATGGGCCTACGAGCAGTACTTC

clone_size: .
d_call: .
v_call: TRBV18
j_call: TRBJ1-1
cdr3_aa: CASSSQNTEAFF
cdr3_nt: TGTGCCAGCTCATCCCAGAACACTGAAGCTTTCTTT

clone_size: .
d_call: .
v_call: TRBV27
j_call: TRBJ2-5
cdr3_aa: CASSLFAGQETQYF
cdr3_nt: TGTGCCAGCAGCCTCTTCGCGGGCCAAGAGACCCAGTACTTC

clone_size: .
d_call: .
v_call: TRBV5-1
j_call: TRBJ2-5
cdr3_aa: CASSTQQETQYF
cdr3_nt: TGCGCCAGCAGCACGCAGCAAGAGACCCAGTACTTC

clone_size: .
d_call: TRBD1
v_call: TRBV30
j_call: TRBJ1-1
cdr3_aa: CAWSKGTGSMNTEAFF
cdr3_nt: TGTGCCTGGAGTAAGGGGACAGGGTCCATGAACACTGAAGCTTTCTTT

clone_size: .
d_call: TRBD2
v_call: TRBV4-3
j_call: TRBJ2-2
cdr3_aa: CASSPQRGLVGELFF
cdr3_nt: TGCGCCAGCAGCCCCCAGCGGGGGCTGGTCGGGGAGCTGTTTTTT

clone_size: .
d_call: .
v_call: TRBV5-1
j_call: TRBJ2-5
cdr3_aa: CASSLTGSQETQYF
cdr3_nt: TGCGCCAGCAGCTTGACGGGATCCCAAGAGACCCAGTACTTC

clone_size: few
d_call: .
v_call: TRBV27
j_call: TRBJ1-6
cdr3_aa: CASSFPQGGSPLHF
cdr3_nt: TGTGCCAGCAGTTTCCCGCAGGGAGGATCACCCCTCCACTTT

clone_size: .
d_call: .
v_call: TRBV7-9
j_call: TRBJ2-7
cdr3_aa: CASSQIRGQYF
cdr3_nt: TGTGCCAGCAGCCAAATTAGGGGGCAGTACTTC

clone_size: .
d_call: .
v_call: TRBV9
j_call: TRBJ2-2
cdr3_aa: CASSTGSFTGELFF
cdr3_nt: TGTGCCAGCAGCACCGGGTCCTTCACCGGGGAGCTGTTTTTT

clone_size: .
d_call: TRBD1
v_call: TRBV7-6
j_call: TRBJ2-5
cdr3_aa: CASSGRDRGPETQYF
cdr3_nt: TGTGCCAGCAGCGGCAGGGACAGGGGGCCTGAGACCCAGTACTTC

clone_size: .
d_call: .
v_call: TRBV7-2
j_call: TRBJ1-2
cdr3_aa: CASSLFGFNYGYTF
cdr3_nt: TGTGCCAGCAGCTTATTCGGGTTTAACTATGGCTACACCTTC

clone_size: .
d_call: TRBD1
v_call: TRBV7-8
j_call: TRBJ1-5
cdr3_aa: CASSLAAGGVDQPQHF
cdr3_nt: TGTGCCAGCAGCTTAGCGGCAGGGGGCGTAGATCAGCCCCAGCATTTT

clone_size: .
d_call: TRBD1
v_call: TRBV10-3
j_call: TRBJ2-1
cdr3_aa: CAIRTTGGTGNEQFF
cdr3_nt: TGTGCCATCAGGACCACAGGGGGCACGGGGAATGAGCAGTTCTTC

clone_size: .
d_call: TRBD1
v_call: TRBV4-3
j_call: TRBJ2-2
cdr3_aa: CASSPRQGLNTGELFF
cdr3_nt: TGCGCCAGCAGCCCCCGACAGGGATTGAACACCGGGGAGCTGTTTTTT

clone_size: .
d_call: TRBD2
v_call: TRBV19
j_call: TRBJ2-3
cdr3_aa: CASSLGLAASTDTQYF
cdr3_nt: TGTGCCAGTAGTTTAGGACTAGCGGCTAGCACAGATACGCAGTATTTT

clone_size: .
d_call: .
v_call: TRBV2
j_call: TRBJ1-5
cdr3_aa: CASSEPGEQPQHF
cdr3_nt: TGTGCCAGCAGTGAACCCGGGGAACAGCCCCAGCATTTT

clone_size: .
d_call: .
v_call: TRBV6-5
j_call: TRBJ1-2
cdr3_aa: CASSRGHRSGYTF
cdr3_nt: TGTGCCAGCAGTAGGGGACACCGCTCTGGCTACACCTTC

clone_size: .
d_call: .
v_call: TRBV28
j_call: TRBJ1-1
cdr3_aa: CASSPTGLRTEAFF
cdr3_nt: TGTGCCAGCAGTCCTACAGGGTTGAGGACTGAAGCTTTCTTT